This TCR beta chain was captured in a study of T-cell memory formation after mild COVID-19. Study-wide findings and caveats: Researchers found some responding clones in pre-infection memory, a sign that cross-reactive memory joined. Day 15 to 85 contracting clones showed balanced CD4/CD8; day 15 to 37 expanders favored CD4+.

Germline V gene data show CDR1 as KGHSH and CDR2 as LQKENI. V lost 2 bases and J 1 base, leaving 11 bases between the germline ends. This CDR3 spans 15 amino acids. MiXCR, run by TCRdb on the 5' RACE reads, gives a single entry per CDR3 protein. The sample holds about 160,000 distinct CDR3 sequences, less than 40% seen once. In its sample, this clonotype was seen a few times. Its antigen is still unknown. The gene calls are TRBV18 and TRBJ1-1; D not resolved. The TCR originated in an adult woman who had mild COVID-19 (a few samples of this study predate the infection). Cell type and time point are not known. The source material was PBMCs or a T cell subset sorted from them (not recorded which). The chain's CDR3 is CASSPVRVENTEAFF. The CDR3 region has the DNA TGTGCCAGCTCACCAGTTAGGGTGGAGAACACTGAAGCTTTCTTT.